Below, one T cell receptor (beta chain) is given with its context. This sample was taken from a study of blood T cell repertoires in COVID-19. On the study more broadly: The samples span acute and convalescent COVID-19 from the United States, Italy and Spain.

CDR3 length equals 17 residues. Unmatched junction bases numbered 11, after V lost 2 bases and J lost 2 bases. The germline CDR1 and CDR2 sequences are SGHVS and FQNEAQ. The table came from immunoSEQ multiplex PCR; TCRdb's copy has only in-frame clones and leaves some out. The sample carries about 200,000 clones, roughly 80% recorded once. The sample was peripheral blood. The rearrangement joins TRBV7-8 to TRBJ2-7, with 8 positions matching TRBD2. The sequence was collected from a woman of 80 years or more with acute or convalescent COVID-19. The CDR3 region is CASSLPSTSGSAYEQYF. The CDR3 region has the DNA TGTGCCAGCAGCTTACCCTCTACTAGCGGTAGCGCCTACGAGCAGTACTTC.